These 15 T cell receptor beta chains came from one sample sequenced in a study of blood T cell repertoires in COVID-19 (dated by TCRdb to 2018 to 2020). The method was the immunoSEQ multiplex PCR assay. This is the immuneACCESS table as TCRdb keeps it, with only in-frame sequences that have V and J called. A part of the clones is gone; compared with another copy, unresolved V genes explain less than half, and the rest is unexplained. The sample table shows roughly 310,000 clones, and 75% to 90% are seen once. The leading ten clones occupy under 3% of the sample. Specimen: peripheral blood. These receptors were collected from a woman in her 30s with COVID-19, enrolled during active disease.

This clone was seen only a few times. This chain's CDR3 is CASSAGGARGYTF. The CDR3 DNA reads TGTGCCAGCAGTGCGGGGGGGGCCAGGGGCTACACCTTC. The chain has TRBV12-3 or TRBV12-4 and TRBJ1-2, with a weak D call TRBD1 (6 bases). Trimming shortened V by 5 bases and J by 8 bases, and 15 bases separated the two germline ends. The CDR3 contains 13 residues.

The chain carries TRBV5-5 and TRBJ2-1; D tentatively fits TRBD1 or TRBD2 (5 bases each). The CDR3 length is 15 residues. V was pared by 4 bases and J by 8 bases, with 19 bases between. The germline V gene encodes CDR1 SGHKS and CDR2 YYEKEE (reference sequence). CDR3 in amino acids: CASSLGRQRQDEQFF. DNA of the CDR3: TGTGCCAGCAGCCTGGGACGCCAACGTCAGGATGAGCAGTTCTTC.

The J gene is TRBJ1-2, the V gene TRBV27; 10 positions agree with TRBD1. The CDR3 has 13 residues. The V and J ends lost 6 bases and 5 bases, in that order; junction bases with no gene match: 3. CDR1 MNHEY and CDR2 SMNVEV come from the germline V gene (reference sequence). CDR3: CASRRQGAYGYTF. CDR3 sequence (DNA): TGTGCCAGCAGGAGACAGGGGGCGTATGGCTACACCTTC.

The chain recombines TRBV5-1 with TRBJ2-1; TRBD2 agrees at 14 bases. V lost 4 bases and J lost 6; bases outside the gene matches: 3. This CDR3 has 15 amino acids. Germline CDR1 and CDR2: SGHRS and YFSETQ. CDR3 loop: CASSETSGRGNEQFF. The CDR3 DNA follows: TGCGCCAGCAGCGAGACTAGCGGGAGGGGCAATGAGCAGTTCTTC.

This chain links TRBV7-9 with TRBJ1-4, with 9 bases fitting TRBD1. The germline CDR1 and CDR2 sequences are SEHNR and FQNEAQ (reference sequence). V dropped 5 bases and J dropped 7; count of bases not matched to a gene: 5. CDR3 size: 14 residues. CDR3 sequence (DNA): TGTGCCAGCAGCCCGGACAGGGGTAGTGAAAAACTGTTTTTT. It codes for CASSPDRGSEKLFF.

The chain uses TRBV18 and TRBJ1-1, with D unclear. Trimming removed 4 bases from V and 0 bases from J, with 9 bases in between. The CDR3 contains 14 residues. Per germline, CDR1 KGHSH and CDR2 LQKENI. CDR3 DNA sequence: TGTGCCAGCTCACTAAGCGGGTTGAACACTGAAGCTTTCTTT. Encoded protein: CASSLSGLNTEAFF.

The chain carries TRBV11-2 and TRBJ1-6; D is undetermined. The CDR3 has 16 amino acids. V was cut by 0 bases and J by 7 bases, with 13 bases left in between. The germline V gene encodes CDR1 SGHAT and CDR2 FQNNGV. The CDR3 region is CASSLDGWRENSPLHF. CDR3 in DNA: TGTGCCAGCAGCTTAGATGGGTGGAGGGAGAATTCACCCCTCCACTTT.

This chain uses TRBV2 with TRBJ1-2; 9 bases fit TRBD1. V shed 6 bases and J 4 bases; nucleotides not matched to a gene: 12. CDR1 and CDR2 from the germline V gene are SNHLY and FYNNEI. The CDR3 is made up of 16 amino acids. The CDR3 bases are TGTGCCAGCAGAGAAACCGGACAGGGGAGGCTCTATGGCTACACCTTC. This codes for CASRETGQGRLYGYTF.

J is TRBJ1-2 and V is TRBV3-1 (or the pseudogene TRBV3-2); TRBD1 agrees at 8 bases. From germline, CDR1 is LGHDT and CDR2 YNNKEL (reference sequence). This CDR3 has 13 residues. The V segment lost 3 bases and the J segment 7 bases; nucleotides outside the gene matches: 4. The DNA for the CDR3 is TGTGCCAGCAGCCATGGACAGGGTGGTGGCTACACCTTC. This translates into CASSHGQGGGYTF.

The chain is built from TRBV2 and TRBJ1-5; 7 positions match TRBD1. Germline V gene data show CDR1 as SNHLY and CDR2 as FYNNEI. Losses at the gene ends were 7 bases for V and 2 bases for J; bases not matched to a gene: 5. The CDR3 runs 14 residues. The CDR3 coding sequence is TGTGCCAGCAACTCAGACAGGGGCAATCAGCCCCAGCATTTT. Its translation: CASNSDRGNQPQHF.

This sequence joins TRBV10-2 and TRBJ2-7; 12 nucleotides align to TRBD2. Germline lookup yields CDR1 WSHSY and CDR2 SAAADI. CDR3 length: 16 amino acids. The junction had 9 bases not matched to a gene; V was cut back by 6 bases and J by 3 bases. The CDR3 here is CASRAGTSGSHYEQYF. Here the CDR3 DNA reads TGCGCCAGCAGGGCTGGGACTAGCGGGTCGCACTACGAGCAGTACTTC.

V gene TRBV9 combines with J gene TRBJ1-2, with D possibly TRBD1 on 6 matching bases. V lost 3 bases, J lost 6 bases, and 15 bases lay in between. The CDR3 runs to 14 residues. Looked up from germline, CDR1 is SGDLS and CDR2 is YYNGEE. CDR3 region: CASSATGQGHGYTF. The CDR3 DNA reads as TGTGCCAGCAGCGCTACAGGGCAGGGGCATGGCTACACCTTC.

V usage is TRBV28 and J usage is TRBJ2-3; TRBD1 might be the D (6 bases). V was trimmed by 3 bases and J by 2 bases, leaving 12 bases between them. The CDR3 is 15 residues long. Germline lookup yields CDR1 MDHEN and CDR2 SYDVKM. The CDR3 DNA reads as TGTGCCAGCAGTTTGCCCCAGGGGCTCACAGATACGCAGTATTTT. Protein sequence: CASSLPQGLTDTQYF.

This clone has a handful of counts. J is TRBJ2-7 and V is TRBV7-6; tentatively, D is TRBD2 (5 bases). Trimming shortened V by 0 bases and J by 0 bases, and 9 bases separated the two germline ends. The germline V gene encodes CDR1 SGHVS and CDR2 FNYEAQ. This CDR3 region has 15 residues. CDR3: CASSLAGGPSYEQYF. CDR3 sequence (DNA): TGTGCCAGCAGCTTAGCGGGCGGGCCCTCCTACGAGCAGTACTTC.

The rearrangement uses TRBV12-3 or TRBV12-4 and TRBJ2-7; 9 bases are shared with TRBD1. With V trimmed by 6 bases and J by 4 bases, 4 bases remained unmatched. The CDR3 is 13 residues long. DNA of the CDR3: TGTGCCAGCAGCCAAGGACAGGGGTACGAGCAGTACTTC. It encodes CASSQGQGYEQYF.